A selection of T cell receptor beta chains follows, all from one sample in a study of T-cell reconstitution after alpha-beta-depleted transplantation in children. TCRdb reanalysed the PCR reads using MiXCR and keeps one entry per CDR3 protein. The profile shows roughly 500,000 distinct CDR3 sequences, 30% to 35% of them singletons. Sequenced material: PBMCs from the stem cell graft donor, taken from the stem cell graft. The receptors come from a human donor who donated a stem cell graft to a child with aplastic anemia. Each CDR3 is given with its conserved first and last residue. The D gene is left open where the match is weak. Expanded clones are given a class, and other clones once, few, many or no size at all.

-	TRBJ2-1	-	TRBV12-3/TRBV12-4	TGTGCCAGCAGTCTCCACCTGTCGGGCTACAATGAGCAGTTCTTC	CASSLHLSGYNEQFF
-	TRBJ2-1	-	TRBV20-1	TGCAGTGCTAGCCTTGGGGAGTACAATGAGCAGTTCTTC	CSASLGEYNEQFF
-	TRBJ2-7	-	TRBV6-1	TGTGCCAGCAGTGGGGCGATGGACTCCTACGAGCAGTACTTC	CASSGAMDSYEQYF
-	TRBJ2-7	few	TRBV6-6	TGTGCCAGCAAGAAAGGGCCCCCTCGGGAGCAGTACTTC	CASKKGPPREQYF
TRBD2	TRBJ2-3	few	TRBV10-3	TGTGCCATCAGTGAGGGGGGGGTCACAGATACGCAGTATTTT	CAISEGGVTDTQYF
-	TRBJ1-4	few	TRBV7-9	TGTGCCAGCAGCTTAGGAGGAGGGACGGGTGAAAAACTGTTTTTT	CASSLGGGTGEKLFF
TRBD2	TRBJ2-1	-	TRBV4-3	TGCGCCAGCAGCCCAGGGAGCGGGAGCTATGAGCAGTTCTTC	CASSPGSGSYEQFF
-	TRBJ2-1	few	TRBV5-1	TGCGCCAGCAGCTCCTCCCAGGATTTCGATGAGCAGTTCTTC	CASSSSQDFDEQFF
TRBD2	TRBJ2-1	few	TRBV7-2	TGTGCCAGCAGCGGGACTAGCGGGATGGGAAATGAGCAGTTCTTC	CASSGTSGMGNEQFF
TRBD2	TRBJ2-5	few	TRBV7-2	TGTGCCAGCAGCTTAAGCGGGAGCGCAGAGACCCAGTACTTC	CASSLSGSAETQYF
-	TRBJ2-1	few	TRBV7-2	TGTGCCAGCAGTATTAGCAGGGGGGGGCACAATGAGCAGTTCTTC	CASSISRGGHNEQFF
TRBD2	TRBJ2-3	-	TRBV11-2	TGTGCCAGCAGCTTAGTTTGGTCTAGCGGGAGGGCCGTCCTTGGTACGCAGTATTTT	CASSLVWSSGRAVLGTQYF
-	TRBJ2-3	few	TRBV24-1	TGTGCCACCAGTGACCCAGGGGTTGAAGGGCAGTATTTT	CATSDPGVEGQYF
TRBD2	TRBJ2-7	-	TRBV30	TGTGCCTGGAGACAGATAGCGGGTGCCTCCTACGAGCAGTACTTC	CAWRQIAGASYEQYF
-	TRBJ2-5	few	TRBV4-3	TGCGCCAGCAGCCAAGATTCGCGAGAGACCCAGTACTTC	CASSQDSRETQYF